This T cell receptor (beta chain) derives from a study of blood T cell repertoires in COVID-19. Study-level background: Samples of COVID-19 (acute and convalescent) were obtained from the United States, Italy and Spain.

In the original analysis: From reference gene primer amplification, estimates of nucleated cell counts were derived. This table comes from immunoSEQ multiplex PCR, and its TCRdb copy is limited to in-frame clones, with some not included. V and J calls and clone size are given by that table; D and trimming were obtained from the DNA. The data show fewer than 150,000 clones, with over 80% seen just once and about 20% held by the top ten. Across about two dozen US areas, participants ranged in age from about 18 to 100 years. Donors were grouped by their self-reported clinical history. Sequencing was carried out using PBMCs or T cells enriched from blood (not recorded which). The sequence was obtained from a man aged 30 to 39 who had recovered from COVID-19.

The chain's CDR3 is CASSQFESTLQFF. Written as DNA, the CDR3 is TGTGCCAGCAGCCAATTCGAGTCAACTCTCCAGTTCTTC. The chain links TRBV14 to TRBJ2-1; no firm D call. CDR3 size: 13 residues. With 2 bases removed from V and 13 bases from J, the gap between germline ends came to 15 bases. Looked up from germline, CDR1 is SGHDN and CDR2 is FVKESK.